These 11 T cell receptor beta chains originate from one sample sequenced in a study of Tregs in tolerant kidney transplant recipients. The assay was immunoSEQ multiplex PCR, and TCRdb's table has in-frame clones only and misses some. Among roughly 250,000 clones listed, 84% were seen once. The sequenced sample consisted of CD4+ T cells from blood. The receptors originated from a human donor in good health.

The genes are TRBV10-1 and TRBJ2-2; D call uncertain. From germline, CDR1 is WNHNN and CDR2 SYGVQD (reference sequence). The CDR3 covers 19 residues. The germline V and J ends were trimmed by 0 bases and 2 bases, with 19 bases remaining between them. For the CDR3, the DNA is TGCGCCAGCAGTGAGTCTCGGACCCCTCGCCTACACAACACCGGGGAGCTGTTTTTT. Translating gives CASSESRTPRLHNTGELFF.

This clone was detected once. The chain links TRBV5-4 to TRBJ2-3; D is ambiguous. There are 16 residues in the CDR3. Deletions cut 1 base from V and 3 bases from J, with 15 bases between. Germline values: CDR1 SGHNT, CDR2 YYREEE (reference sequence). The CDR3 spells CASSLKAVEGTDTQYF. The CDR3 bases are TGTGCCAGCAGCTTGAAGGCGGTGGAAGGGACAGATACGCAGTATTTT.

The V and J genes are TRBV5-1 and TRBJ1-1; 10 nucleotides line up with TRBD1. The CDR3 runs 15 residues. Per germline, CDR1 SGHRS and CDR2 YFSETQ. With 4 bases clipped from V and 1 base from J, the junction kept 4 bases outside the gene matches. This chain's CDR3 is CASSHRTGGNTEAFF. The CDR3 bases are TGCGCCAGCAGCCATCGGACAGGGGGGAACACTGAAGCTTTCTTT.

The chain couples TRBV6-1 to TRBJ1-3, with D perhaps matching TRBD1 (5 bases). CDR1 is MNHNS and CDR2 is SASEGT in the germline V gene. V lost 8 bases and J 4 bases, leaving 12 bases between the germline ends. The CDR3 has 13 amino acids. The CDR3 DNA is TGTGCCAGCCGACCGGGGGTCGGAAACACCATATATTTT. This translates into CASRPGVGNTIYF.

This sequence joins TRBV18 and TRBJ1-5, with a possible D match to TRBD1 (6 bases). CDR1 is KGHSH, CDR2 LQKENI, per germline. Trimming removed 2 bases at V and 1 base at J, with 9 bases between. This CDR3 is built from 15 residues. CDR3 sequence reads: CASSPTGNSNQPQHF. CDR3 nucleotides: TGTGCCAGCTCACCAACAGGGAACAGCAATCAGCCCCAGCATTTT.

This sequence joins TRBV18 and TRBJ2-6; D uncertain. Germline V gene sequence: CDR1 KGHSH, CDR2 LQKENI. CDR3 length: 16 residues. The V end was cut by 3 bases, the J end by 0 bases, with 9 bases between. The chain's CDR3 is CASSPADFSGANVLTF. The DNA for the CDR3 is TGTGCCAGCTCACCTGCAGATTTCTCTGGGGCCAACGTCCTGACTTTC. Combining the CDR3 with reference TRBV18 and TRBJ2-6 gives the whole variable domain NAGVMQNPRHLVRRRGQEARLRCSPMKGHSHVYWYRQLPEEGLKFMVYLQKENIIDESGMPKERFSAEFPKEGPSILRIQQVVRGDSAAYFCASSPADFSGANVLTFGAGSRLTVL.

CDR3 coding DNA: TGCGCCAGCAGCCCGGGACAGGGGGCAAGGGCGGAGACCCAGTACTTC. It translates to CASSPGQGARAETQYF. The V and J genes are TRBV5-1 and TRBJ2-5; 12 nucleotides line up with TRBD1. In germline, CDR1 is SGHRS, CDR2 YFSETQ. The CDR3 is 16 amino acids. V gave up 4 bases and J gave up 5 bases; unmatched junction bases: 9. The complete variable domain, with remaining parts taken from reference TRBV5-1 and TRBJ2-5, reads KAGVTQTPRYLIKTRGQQVTLSCSPISGHRSVSWYQQTPGQGLQFLFEYFSETQRNKGNFPGRFSGRQFSNSRSEMNVSTLELGDSALYLCASSPGQGARAETQYFGPGTRLLVL.

V is TRBV29-1 and J is TRBJ2-5; D gene uncertain. V was cut by 4 bases and J by 2 bases, with 11 bases left in between. The length of the CDR3 is 13 residues. Germline assignment: CDR1 SQVTM and CDR2 ANQGSEA. CDR3 protein: CSVVGSTQETQYF. CDR3 DNA sequence: TGCAGCGTTGTAGGAAGCACACAAGAGACCCAGTACTTC.

This chain uses TRBV10-2 with TRBJ2-7, with D perhaps matching TRBD2 (7 bases). Germline CDR1 WSHSY, CDR2 SAAADI. CDR3 length: 14 amino acids. V lost 11 bases and J 0 bases, leaving 17 bases between the germline ends. The CDR3 region is CAGTGRGSSYEQYF. In DNA, the CDR3 is TGCGCCGGGACTGGGAGGGGGAGCTCCTACGAGCAGTACTTC.

V and J are TRBV6-5 and TRBJ1-1; the match to TRBD1 covers 8 bases. The junction had 7 bases not matched to a gene; V was cut back by 4 bases and J by 6 bases. The CDR3 is 14 residues long. Germline CDR1 and CDR2: MNHEY and SVGAGI. As DNA, the CDR3 is TGTGCCAGCAGTTCCGACAGGGGTTTGGCTGAAGCTTTCTTT. It codes for CASSSDRGLAEAFF.

The chain recombines TRBV5-8 with TRBJ2-7; D not certain. Per germline, CDR1 SGHTS and CDR2 YDEGEE. The CDR3 is made up of 15 amino acids. Trimming took 2 bases from V and 0 from J, leaving 12 bases between them. The CDR3 region has the DNA TGTGCCAGCAGCTTCAGAGCCAGGTTCTCCTACGAGCAGTACTTC. This translates into CASSFRARFSYEQYF.